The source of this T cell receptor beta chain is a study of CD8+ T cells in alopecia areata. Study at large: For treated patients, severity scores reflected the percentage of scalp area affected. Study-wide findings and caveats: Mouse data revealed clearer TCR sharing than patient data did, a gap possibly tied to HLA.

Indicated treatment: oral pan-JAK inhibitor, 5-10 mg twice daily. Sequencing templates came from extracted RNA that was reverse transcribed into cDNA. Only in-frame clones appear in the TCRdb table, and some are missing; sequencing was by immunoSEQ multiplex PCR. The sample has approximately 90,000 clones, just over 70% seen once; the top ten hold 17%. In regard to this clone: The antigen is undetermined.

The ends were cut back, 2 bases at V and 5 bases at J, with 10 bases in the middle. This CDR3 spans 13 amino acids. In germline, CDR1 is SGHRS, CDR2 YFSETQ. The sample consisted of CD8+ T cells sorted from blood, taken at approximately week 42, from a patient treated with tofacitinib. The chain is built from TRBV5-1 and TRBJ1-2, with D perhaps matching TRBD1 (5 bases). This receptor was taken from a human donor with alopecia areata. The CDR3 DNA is TGCGCCAGCAGCTTAGGGGCGCGGTATGGCTACACCTTC. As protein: CASSLGARYGYTF.